These 30 T cell receptor beta chains were sequenced from one sample in a study of blood T cell repertoires in COVID-19. The assay was immunoSEQ multiplex PCR, and TCRdb's table has in-frame clones only and misses some. The data show around 370,000 clones, with 87% seen just once and around 6% held by the top ten. Sequencing was carried out using peripheral blood. Source of these receptors: a woman in her fifties or sixties with COVID-19, enrolled during active disease.

V gene TRBV7-9 combines with J gene TRBJ2-7; tentatively, D is TRBD1 (6 bases). V gave up 2 bases and J gave up 0 bases, with 8 bases separating them. This CDR3 has 14 residues. CDR1 is SEHNR, CDR2 FQNEAQ, per germline (reference sequence). CDR3 region: CASSLPGHSYEQYF. CDR3 nucleotides: TGTGCCAGCAGCTTACCGGGACACTCCTACGAGCAGTACTTC.

This chain links TRBV5-1 with TRBJ2-1, with 7 nucleotides matching TRBD2. The CDR3 sequence is 15 residues long. Germline V gene sequence: CDR1 SGHRS, CDR2 YFSETQ. V dropped 4 bases and J dropped 5; count of bases not matched to a gene: 9. CDR3 sequence (DNA): TGCGCCAGCAGCCCGTGGGCGGGAGCGAACAATGAGCAGTTCTTC. This codes for CASSPWAGANNEQFF.

The V and J genes are TRBV7-9 and TRBJ2-3; 8 nucleotides match TRBD2. Germline V gene sequence: CDR1 SEHNR, CDR2 FQNEAQ (reference sequence). The CDR3 has 13 amino acids. Germline trimming cut 6 bases from V and 7 bases from J; bases unmatched to any gene: 6. The chain's CDR3 is CASSPSGGNTQYF. Here the CDR3 DNA reads TGTGCCAGCAGTCCCTCGGGGGGGAATACGCAGTATTTT.

The rearrangement links TRBV7-9 to TRBJ2-3, with D perhaps matching TRBD2 (5 bases). The length of the CDR3 is 15 residues. The V end lost 0 bases, the J end lost 7 bases, and 14 bases lay between the germline ends. Germline loops: CDR1 SEHNR, CDR2 FQNEAQ (reference sequence). CDR3 coding DNA: TGTGCCAGCAGCTTAGCGGCCCCGACTAAGAATACGCAGTATTTT. Translated, it gives CASSLAAPTKNTQYF.

The chain has TRBV7-3 and TRBJ2-1; 9 bases fit TRBD2. V was clipped by 5 bases and J by 4 bases; unmatched bases: 9. Germline V gives CDR1 SGHTA, CDR2 FQGTGA. CDR3 length: 16 residues. CDR3 sequence: CASSPLAGNLYNEQFF. The DNA for the CDR3 is TGTGCCAGCAGCCCCCTAGCGGGAAATCTTTACAATGAGCAGTTCTTC.

V and J are TRBV7-9 and TRBJ1-5; TRBD1 matches 8 bases. The trim removed 8 bases at V and 0 bases at J, leaving 0 bases unmatched. Germline assignment: CDR1 SEHNR and CDR2 FQNEAQ (reference sequence). CDR3 size: 13 residues. The DNA of the CDR3 is TGTGCCAGCCAGGGGGCTAGCAATCAGCCCCAGCATTTT. It encodes CASQGASNQPQHF.

The chain joins TRBV7-9 to TRBJ2-1, with D possibly TRBD2 on 6 matching bases. V dropped 3 bases and J dropped 3 bases, with 21 bases sitting between them. Germline CDR1 reads SEHNR; CDR2 reads FQNEAQ (reference sequence). The CDR3 is 18 residues long. CDR3 bases: TGTGCCAGCAGCTTTAGGGGCGGGTGGGAGGCCCACTACAATGAGCAGTTCTTC. Translating gives CASSFRGGWEAHYNEQFF. Variable domain in full (rest from reference TRBV7-9 and TRBJ2-1): DTGVSQNPRHKITKRGQNVTFRCDPISEHNRLYWYRQTLGQGPEFLTYFQNEAQLEKSRLLSDRFSAERPKGSFSTLEIQRTEQGDSAMYLCASSFRGGWEAHYNEQFFGPGTRLTVL.

This rearrangement joins TRBV14 to TRBJ1-2; 10 bases line up with TRBD1. V was clipped by 0 bases and J by 6 bases; unmatched bases: 7. In germline, CDR1 is SGHDN, CDR2 FVKESK. This CDR3 has 16 amino acids. This CDR3 reads CASSQEGTGDLDGYTF. CDR3 coding DNA: TGTGCCAGCAGCCAAGAGGGGACAGGGGATTTAGATGGCTACACCTTC. The full variable domain, its missing parts supplied by reference TRBV14 and TRBJ1-2, is EAGVTQFPSHSVIEKGQTVTLRCDPISGHDNLYWYRRVMGKEIKFLLHFVKESKQDESGMPNNRFLAERTGGTYSTLKVQPAELEDSGVYFCASSQEGTGDLDGYTFGSGTRLTVV.

The chain joins TRBV7-9 to TRBJ1-1; 8 nucleotides line up with TRBD1. Germline V lookup: CDR1 SEHNR, CDR2 FQNEAQ (reference sequence). Trimming cost V 5 bases and J 0 bases; bases outside gene matches: 8. The CDR3 has 16 amino acids. The CDR3 coding sequence is TGTGCCAGCAGCGCAGGGGACAGGCTATTGAACACTGAAGCTTTCTTT. Protein: CASSAGDRLLNTEAFF.

The chain links TRBV7-9 to TRBJ2-2; a possible D gene is TRBD2 (6 bases). V was cut by 7 bases and J by 6 bases, with 24 bases left in between. Looked up from germline, CDR1 is SEHNR and CDR2 is FQNEAQ (reference sequence). The CDR3 has 17 residues. CDR3 region: CASILSGFSSGAGELFF. As DNA, the CDR3 is TGTGCCAGCATCCTTAGCGGATTTTCATCTGGGGCCGGGGAGCTGTTTTTT.

The genes are TRBV27 and TRBJ2-3; tentatively, D is TRBD2 (7 bases). Germline loops: CDR1 MNHEY, CDR2 SMNVEV (reference sequence). The CDR3 loop spans 13 amino acids. V was shortened by 8 bases and J by 8 bases, with 17 bases between the two germline ends. CDR3 residues: CASGRGGGGTQYF. The CDR3 DNA follows: TGTGCCAGCGGGCGAGGGGGGGGAGGTACGCAGTATTTT.

The chain recombines TRBV7-2 with TRBJ2-3; tentative D call: TRBD2 (5 bases). Germline V lookup: CDR1 SGHTA, CDR2 FQGNSA. The ends were cut back, 4 bases at V and 4 bases at J, with 12 bases in the middle. CDR3 length equals 14 residues. DNA of the CDR3: TGTGCCAGCAGCTCGTCGGGGTTTGCAGATACGCAGTATTTT. It specifies CASSSSGFADTQYF.

This clone has only one observation. V and J are TRBV5-6 and TRBJ1-6, with D possibly TRBD1 on 5 matching bases. Trimming shortened V by 4 bases and J by 8 bases, and 16 bases separated the two germline ends. The germline V gene has CDR1 SGHDT and CDR2 YYEEEE. The CDR3 length is 15 residues. CDR3 loop: CASSPPGRGHSPLHF. In nucleotides, the CDR3 is TGTGCCAGCAGCCCCCCGGGGAGGGGACATTCACCCCTCCACTTT.

The chain couples TRBV6-2 or TRBV6-3 to TRBJ1-1; TRBD1 might be the D (6 bases). Germline V gene sequence: CDR1 MNHEY, CDR2 SVGEGT. This CDR3 contains 15 residues. V dropped 0 bases and J dropped 5 bases, with 13 bases sitting between them. The CDR3 region has the DNA TGTGCCAGCAGTTACTCGAACAGGGTTGTGACTGAAGCTTTCTTT. It encodes CASSYSNRVVTEAFF.

The genes are TRBV5-1 and TRBJ1-1; 10 bases agree with TRBD1. CDR3 length: 16 residues. V was clipped by 7 bases and J by 6 bases; unmatched bases: 15. Germline-derived CDR1 and CDR2 are SGHRS and YFSETQ. The CDR3: CASAFRDRGKTAEAFF. The DNA of the CDR3 is TGCGCCAGCGCCTTCCGGGACAGGGGAAAGACGGCTGAAGCTTTCTTT.

The rearrangement links TRBV2 to TRBJ2-7; 7 nucleotides agree with TRBD2. The CDR3 extends over 15 amino acids. Looked up from germline, CDR1 is SNHLY and CDR2 is FYNNEI. Trimming cost V 5 bases and J 0 bases; bases outside gene matches: 7. CDR3 sequence reads: CASSSSGQSSYEQYF. The CDR3 DNA follows: TGTGCCAGCAGTTCTAGCGGTCAAAGCTCCTACGAGCAGTACTTC.

The rearrangement links TRBV12-3 or TRBV12-4 to TRBJ2-4, with D uncertain. The CDR3 has 13 residues. V was clipped by 5 bases and J by 0 bases, with 5 bases between them. In DNA, the CDR3 is TGTGCCAGCAGTACAGTAGCCAAAAACATTCAGTACTTC. The encoded protein is CASSTVAKNIQYF.

The rearrangement uses TRBV9 and TRBJ2-1, with 7 nucleotides matching TRBD2. Losses at the gene ends were 0 bases for V and 6 bases for J; bases not matched to a gene: 6. This CDR3 comprises 15 residues. Germline assignment: CDR1 SGDLS and CDR2 YYNGEE. For the CDR3, the DNA is TGTGCCAGCAGCGTAGGTAGCGGGCTAACCAATGAGCAGTTCTTC. Encoded protein: CASSVGSGLTNEQFF. Together with reference TRBV9 and TRBJ2-1, the CDR3 gives the full variable domain: DSGVTQTPKHLITATGQRVTLRCSPRSGDLSVYWYQQSLDQGLQFLIQYYNGEERAKGNILERFSAQQFPDLHSELNLSSLELGDSALYFCASSVGSGLTNEQFFGPGTRLTVL.

The chain has TRBV27 and TRBJ2-1; 10 positions agree with TRBD2. The junction had 2 bases not matched to a gene; V was cut back by 4 bases and J by 8 bases. This CDR3 contains 13 residues. Per germline, CDR1 MNHEY and CDR2 SMNVEV (reference sequence). The CDR3 protein is CASSSSGSHEQFF. In DNA, the CDR3 is TGTGCCAGCAGTTCTAGCGGGAGTCATGAGCAGTTCTTC.

The J gene is TRBJ2-2, the V gene TRBV9; 13 bases agree with TRBD2. J lost 5 bases, V lost 0 bases, and 4 bases had no gene match. CDR1 and CDR2 from the germline V gene are SGDLS and YYNGEE. CDR3 length: 17 amino acids. The CDR3 DNA reads as TGTGCCAGCAGCGTAGGGACTAGCGGGAGTGGTACCGGGGAGCTGTTTTTT. This sequence encodes CASSVGTSGSGTGELFF.

The chain combines TRBV5-4 with TRBJ2-1; D possibly corresponds to TRBD1 (6 bases). V gave up 2 bases and J gave up 8 bases, with 17 bases separating them. In germline, CDR1 is SGHNT, CDR2 YYREEE (reference sequence). The CDR3 is 15 residues long. Here the CDR3 reads CASSFRGRGIYEQFF. The CDR3 nucleotides read TGTGCCAGCAGCTTCAGGGGCAGGGGAATCTATGAGCAGTTCTTC.

The chain is built from TRBV27 and TRBJ2-1, with TRBD2 matching over 10 bases. The germline V gene encodes CDR1 MNHEY and CDR2 SMNVEV (reference sequence). This CDR3 spans 16 amino acids. After removal of 6 bases from V and 7 bases from J, the junction contained 12 bases not matched to a gene. The CDR3 sequence is CASSRVGLAGVNEQFF. The CDR3 DNA sequence: TGTGCCAGCAGCCGTGTTGGGCTAGCGGGAGTTAATGAGCAGTTCTTC.

V usage is TRBV19 and J usage is TRBJ2-5; the match to TRBD2 covers 7 bases. After removal of 5 bases from V and 4 bases from J, the junction contained 10 bases not matched to a gene. This CDR3 has 15 residues. Germline lookup yields CDR1 LNHDA and CDR2 SQIVND (reference sequence). CDR3 protein: CASSPTREIRETQYF. The DNA for the CDR3 is TGTGCCAGTAGTCCTACGCGGGAGATACGAGAGACCCAGTACTTC.

The V and J genes are TRBV15 and TRBJ1-1; D ambiguous. The CDR3 length is 14 residues. V lost 0 bases to trimming and J lost 6 bases, with 11 bases between them. Germline loops: CDR1 LNHNV, CDR2 YYDKDF (reference sequence). CDR3 in amino acids: CATSRDSGNSEAFF. The CDR3 DNA follows: TGTGCCACCAGCAGAGATTCAGGCAACTCTGAAGCTTTCTTT.

This clone was picked up a small number of times. The chain uses TRBV5-1 and TRBJ2-1, with 7 bases aligning to TRBD1. The CDR3 length is 17 residues. V was clipped by 3 bases and J by 1 base; unmatched bases: 10. Germline V gene lookup returns CDR1 SGHRS and CDR2 YFSETQ. The CDR3 bases are TGCGCCAGCAGCTCCCCGACAGGGCAGCGGTCCTACAATGAGCAGTTCTTC. Its translation is CASSSPTGQRSYNEQFF.

The chain uses TRBV6-2 or TRBV6-3 and TRBJ1-5; TRBD1 might be the D (6 bases). The length of the CDR3 is 14 residues. Germline values: CDR1 MNHEY, CDR2 SVGEGT. V was cut by 6 bases and J by 3 bases, with 12 bases left in between. In DNA, the CDR3 is TGTGCCAGCAGCCAGGACAGATACAATCAGCCCCAGCATTTT. The encoded protein is CASSQDRYNQPQHF.

DNA for the CDR3: TGTGCCAGTAGTATTCAGGGCGGCGGGAGGGCCAACGAGCAGTACTTC. Translated, it gives CASSIQGGGRANEQYF. The V gene is TRBV19, the J gene TRBJ2-7, with 9 bases fitting TRBD2. The V gene end was trimmed by 3 bases and the J gene end by 5 bases; junction bases not matched to a gene: 11. The germline V gene encodes CDR1 LNHDA and CDR2 SQIVND (reference sequence). This CDR3 has 16 residues.

The chain employs TRBV7-8 and TRBJ2-7, with 9 nucleotides matching TRBD1. Germline CDR1 and CDR2: SGHVS and FQNEAQ. This CDR3 is 14 amino acids long. V shed 5 bases and J 9 bases; nucleotides not matched to a gene: 11. DNA of the CDR3: TGTGCCAGCAGCCGCCGGGACAGGGCGTCCGGGCAGTACTTC. Translating gives CASSRRDRASGQYF.

This clone was counted once. The CDR3 coding sequence is TGTGCCAGCAGCACCCGCCTCATTGCTAGTGAAAAACTGTTTTTT. Residues: CASSTRLIASEKLFF. The chain employs TRBV5-5 and TRBJ1-4; the D is unclear. CDR3 length equals 15 residues. With 4 bases removed from V and 7 bases from J, the gap between germline ends came to 17 bases. Looked up from germline, CDR1 is SGHKS and CDR2 is YYEKEE (reference sequence).

The CDR3 protein is CASSLSQETQYF. The CDR3 nucleotides are TGTGCCAGCTCTCTTTCCCAAGAGACCCAGTACTTC. The rearrangement joins TRBV18 to TRBJ2-5; D ambiguous. V lost 6 bases to trimming and J lost 1 base, with 6 bases between them. Looked up from germline, CDR1 is KGHSH and CDR2 is LQKENI. This CDR3 has 12 residues. Variable domain in full (rest from reference TRBV18 and TRBJ2-5): NAGVMQNPRHLVRRRGQEARLRCSPMKGHSHVYWYRQLPEEGLKFMVYLQKENIIDESGMPKERFSAEFPKEGPSILRIQQVVRGDSAAYFCASSLSQETQYFGPGTRLLVL.